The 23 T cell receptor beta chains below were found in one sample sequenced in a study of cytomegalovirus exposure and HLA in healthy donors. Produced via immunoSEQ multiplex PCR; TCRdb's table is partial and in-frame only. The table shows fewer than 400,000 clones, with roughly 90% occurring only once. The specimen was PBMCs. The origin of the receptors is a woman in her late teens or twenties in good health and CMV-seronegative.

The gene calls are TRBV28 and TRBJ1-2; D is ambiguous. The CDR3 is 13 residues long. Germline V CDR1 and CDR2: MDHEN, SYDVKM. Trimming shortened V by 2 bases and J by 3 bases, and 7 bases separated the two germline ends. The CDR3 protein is CASSLPGHYGYTF. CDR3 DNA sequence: TGTGCCAGCAGTTTACCGGGTCACTATGGCTACACCTTC.

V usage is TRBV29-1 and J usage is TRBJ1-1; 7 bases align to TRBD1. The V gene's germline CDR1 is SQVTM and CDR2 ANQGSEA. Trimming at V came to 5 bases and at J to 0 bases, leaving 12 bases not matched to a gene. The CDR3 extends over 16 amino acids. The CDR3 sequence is CSVIMSGGRVNTEAFF. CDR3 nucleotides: TGCAGCGTTATCATGTCAGGGGGTCGGGTGAACACTGAAGCTTTCTTT.

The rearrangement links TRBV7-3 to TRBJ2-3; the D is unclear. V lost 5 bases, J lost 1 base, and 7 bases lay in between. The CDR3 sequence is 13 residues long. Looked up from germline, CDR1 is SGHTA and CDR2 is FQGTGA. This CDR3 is CASSAGGTDTQYF. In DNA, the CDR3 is TGTGCCAGCAGCGCTGGAGGCACAGATACGCAGTATTTT.

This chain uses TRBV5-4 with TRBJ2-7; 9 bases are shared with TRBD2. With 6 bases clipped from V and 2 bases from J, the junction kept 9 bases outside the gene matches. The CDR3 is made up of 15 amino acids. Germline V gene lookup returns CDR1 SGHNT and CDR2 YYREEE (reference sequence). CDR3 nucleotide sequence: TGTGCCAGCAAAGAGGGGGCTAGCGGGACCTACGAGCAGTACTTC. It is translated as CASKEGASGTYEQYF.

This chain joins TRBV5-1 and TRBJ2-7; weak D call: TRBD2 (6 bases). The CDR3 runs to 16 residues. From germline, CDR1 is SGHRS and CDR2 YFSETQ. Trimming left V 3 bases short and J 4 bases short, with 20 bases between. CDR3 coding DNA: TGCGCCAGCAGCTCCCATAGACTAGTGCCTATTTACGAGCAGTACTTC. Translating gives CASSSHRLVPIYEQYF.

CDR3: CASSPLATENEQFF. The DNA of the CDR3 is TGTGCCAGCAGTCCCCTAGCGACCGAAAATGAGCAGTTCTTC. The chain joins TRBV2 to TRBJ2-1; maybe TRBD2 (6 bases). The CDR3 contains 14 residues. Deletions cut 5 bases from V and 7 bases from J, with 15 bases between. Germline V gene lookup returns CDR1 SNHLY and CDR2 FYNNEI.

CDR3 sequence reads: CASRGQGAKAEAFF. The DNA for the CDR3 is TGTGCCAGCAGGGGACAGGGGGCGAAGGCTGAAGCTTTCTTT. J is TRBJ1-1 and V is TRBV2; 12 nucleotides line up with TRBD1. Germline V gene lookup returns CDR1 SNHLY and CDR2 FYNNEI. The CDR3 sequence is 14 residues long. V lost 6 bases, J lost 6 bases, and 5 bases stayed unmatched.

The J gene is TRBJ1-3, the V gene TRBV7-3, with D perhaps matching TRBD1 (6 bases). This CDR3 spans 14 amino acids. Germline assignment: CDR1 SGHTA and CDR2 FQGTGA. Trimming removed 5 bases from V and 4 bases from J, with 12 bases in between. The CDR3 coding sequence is TGTGCCAGCAGCGAGGGACACTCCGGAAACACCATATATTTT. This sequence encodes CASSEGHSGNTIYF.

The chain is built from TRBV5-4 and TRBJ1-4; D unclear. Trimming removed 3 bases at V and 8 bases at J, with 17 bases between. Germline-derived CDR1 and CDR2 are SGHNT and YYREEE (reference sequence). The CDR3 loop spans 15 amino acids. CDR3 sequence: CASSSSPVGREKLFF. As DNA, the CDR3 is TGTGCCAGCAGCTCGAGTCCAGTGGGGAGGGAAAAACTGTTTTTT. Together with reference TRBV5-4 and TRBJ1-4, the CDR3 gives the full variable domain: ETGVTQSPTHLIKTRGQQVTLRCSSQSGHNTVSWYQQALGQGPQFIFQYYREEENGRGNFPPRFSGLQFPNYSSELNVNALELDDSALYLCASSSSPVGREKLFFGSGTQLSVL.

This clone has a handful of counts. CDR3 sequence: CASRRSGEAFF. CDR3 in DNA: TGTGCCAGCAGGAGGAGTGGGGAAGCTTTCTTT. This rearrangement joins TRBV2 to TRBJ1-1, with unresolved D. The CDR3 consists of 11 residues. Germline V lookup: CDR1 SNHLY, CDR2 FYNNEI. V lost 6 bases, J lost 8 bases, and 10 bases lay in between.

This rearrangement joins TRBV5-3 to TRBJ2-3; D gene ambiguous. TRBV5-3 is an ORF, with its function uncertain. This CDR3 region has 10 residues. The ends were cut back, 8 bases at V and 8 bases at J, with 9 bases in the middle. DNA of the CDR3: TGTGCCAGCAGCCGGAGTACGCAGTATTTT. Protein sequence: CASSRSTQYF.

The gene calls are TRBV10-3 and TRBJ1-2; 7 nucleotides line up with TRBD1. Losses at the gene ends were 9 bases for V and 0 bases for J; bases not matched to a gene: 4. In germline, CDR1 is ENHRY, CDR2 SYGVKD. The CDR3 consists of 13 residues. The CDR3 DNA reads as TGTGCCATAGAACAGGGGACTAACTATGGCTACACCTTC. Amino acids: CAIEQGTNYGYTF.

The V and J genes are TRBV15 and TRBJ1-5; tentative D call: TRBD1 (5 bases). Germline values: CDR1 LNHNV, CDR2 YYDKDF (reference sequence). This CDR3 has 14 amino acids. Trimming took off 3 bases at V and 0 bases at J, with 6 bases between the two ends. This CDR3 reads CATSRGGSNQPQHF. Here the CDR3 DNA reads TGTGCCACCAGCAGGGGGGGTAGCAATCAGCCCCAGCATTTT.

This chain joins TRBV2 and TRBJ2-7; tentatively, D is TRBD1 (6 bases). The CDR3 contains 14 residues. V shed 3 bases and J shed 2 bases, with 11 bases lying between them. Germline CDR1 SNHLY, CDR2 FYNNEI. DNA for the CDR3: TGTGCCAGCAGTGACCGGGACATCCCCTACGAGCAGTACTTC. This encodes CASSDRDIPYEQYF. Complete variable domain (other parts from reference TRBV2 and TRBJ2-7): EPEVTQTPSHQVTQMGQEVILRCVPISNHLYFYWYRQILGQKVEFLVSFYNNEISEKSEIFDDQFSVERPDGSNFTLKIRSTKLEDSAMYFCASSDRDIPYEQYFGPGTRLTVT.

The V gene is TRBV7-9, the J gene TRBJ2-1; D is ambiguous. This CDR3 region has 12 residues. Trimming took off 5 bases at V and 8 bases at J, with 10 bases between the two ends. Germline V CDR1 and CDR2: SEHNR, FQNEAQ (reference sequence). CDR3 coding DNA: TGTGCCAGCAGCCCCTTTTCCCATGAGCAGTTCTTC. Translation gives CASSPFSHEQFF.

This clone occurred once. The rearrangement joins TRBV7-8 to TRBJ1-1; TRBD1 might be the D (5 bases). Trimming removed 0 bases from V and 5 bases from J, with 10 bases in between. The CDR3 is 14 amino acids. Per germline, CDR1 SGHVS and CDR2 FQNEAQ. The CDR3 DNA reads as TGTGCCAGCAGCTTAGCGCAGGGTAGGACTGAAGCTTTCTTT. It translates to CASSLAQGRTEAFF. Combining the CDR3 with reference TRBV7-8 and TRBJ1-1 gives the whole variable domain GAGVSQSPRYKVAKRGQDVALRCDPISGHVSLFWYQQALGQGPEFLTYFQNEAQLDKSGLPSDRFFAERPEGSVSTLKIQRTQQEDSAVYLCASSLAQGRTEAFFGQGTRLTVV.

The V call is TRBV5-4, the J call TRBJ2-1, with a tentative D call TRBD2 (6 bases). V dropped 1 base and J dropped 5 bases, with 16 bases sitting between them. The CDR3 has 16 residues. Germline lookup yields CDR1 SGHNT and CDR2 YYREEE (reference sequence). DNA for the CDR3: TGTGCCAGCAGCTTGCTACTAGCACCTGACAACAATGAGCAGTTCTTC. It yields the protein CASSLLLAPDNNEQFF. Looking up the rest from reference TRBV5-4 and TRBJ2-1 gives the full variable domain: ETGVTQSPTHLIKTRGQQVTLRCSSQSGHNTVSWYQQALGQGPQFIFQYYREEENGRGNFPPRFSGLQFPNYSSELNVNALELDDSALYLCASSLLLAPDNNEQFFGPGTRLTVL.

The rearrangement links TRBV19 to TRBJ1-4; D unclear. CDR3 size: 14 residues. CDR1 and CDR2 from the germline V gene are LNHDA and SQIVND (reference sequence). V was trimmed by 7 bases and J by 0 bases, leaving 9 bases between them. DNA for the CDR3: TGTGCCAGTACCTCCAGTGCAACTAATGAAAAACTGTTTTTT. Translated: CASTSSATNEKLFF.

The DNA for the CDR3 is TGTGCCAGCAGCGCCAGGGAAGGGGGCTCAGATACGCAGTATTTT. Translating gives CASSAREGGSDTQYF. The chain is built from TRBV9 and TRBJ2-3, with TRBD1 identical over 7 bases. Trimming cost V 3 bases and J 4 bases; bases outside gene matches: 8. Per germline, CDR1 SGDLS and CDR2 YYNGEE. The CDR3 is made up of 15 amino acids. The full variable domain, with the rest looked up from reference TRBV9 and TRBJ2-3, is DSGVTQTPKHLITATGQRVTLRCSPRSGDLSVYWYQQSLDQGLQFLIQYYNGEERAKGNILERFSAQQFPDLHSELNLSSLELGDSALYFCASSAREGGSDTQYFGPGTRLTVL.

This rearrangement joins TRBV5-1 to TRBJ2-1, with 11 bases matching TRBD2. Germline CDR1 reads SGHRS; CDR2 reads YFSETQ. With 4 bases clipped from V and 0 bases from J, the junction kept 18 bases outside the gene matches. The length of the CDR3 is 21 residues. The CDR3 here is CASSPLGSRGTSGASYNEQFF. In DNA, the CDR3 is TGCGCCAGCAGCCCGCTTGGCAGCCGGGGGACTAGCGGAGCCTCCTACAATGAGCAGTTCTTC.

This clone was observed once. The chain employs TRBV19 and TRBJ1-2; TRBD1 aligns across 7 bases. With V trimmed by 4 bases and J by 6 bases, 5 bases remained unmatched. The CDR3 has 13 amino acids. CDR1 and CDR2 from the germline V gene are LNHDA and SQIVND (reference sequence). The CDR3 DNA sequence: TGTGCCAGTAGTACGTGGGACAGTAATGGCTACACCTTC. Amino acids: CASSTWDSNGYTF.

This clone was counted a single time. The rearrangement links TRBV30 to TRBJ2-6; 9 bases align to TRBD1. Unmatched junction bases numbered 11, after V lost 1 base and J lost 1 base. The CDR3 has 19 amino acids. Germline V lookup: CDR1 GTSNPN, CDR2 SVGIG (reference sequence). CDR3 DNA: TGTGCCTGGAGTGCCCCCCGGACAGGGGTCCTATCTGGGGCCAACGTCCTGACTTTC. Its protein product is CAWSAPRTGVLSGANVLTF.

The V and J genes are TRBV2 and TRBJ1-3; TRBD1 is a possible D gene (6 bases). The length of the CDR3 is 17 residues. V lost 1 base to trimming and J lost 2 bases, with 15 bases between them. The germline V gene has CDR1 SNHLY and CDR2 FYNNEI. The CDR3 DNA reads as TGTGCCAGCAGTGAAGGGTACGGGCAGGGGCCTGGAAACACCATATATTTT. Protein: CASSEGYGQGPGNTIYF.